This T cell receptor (beta chain) emerged from a study of shared clonotypes between healthy human individuals. V was pared by 2 bases and J by 5 bases, with 9 bases between. CDR1 is GTSNPN, CDR2 SVGIG, per germline (reference sequence). The length of the CDR3 is 13 residues. On this clone itself: Its antigen is currently unknown.

Whole-study findings and limits: Non-shared clonotypes had lower generation probabilities than those shared by all four donors.

The method was immunoSEQ multiplex PCR; TCRdb's version includes in-frame clones alone and lacks a portion of them. Of some 2,500,000 clones listed, 85% to 95% are singletons. Sequencing input: naive CD4+ T cells from PBMCs. Documented subset: CD45RA+ positively selected. The sequence came from a man between 18 and 35 years old in good health. Some clones in this sample may be carry-over from other donors' samples. The chain recombines TRBV30 with TRBJ2-2; D uncertain. The CDR3 spells CAWSYQGTGELFF. The DNA for the CDR3 is TGTGCCTGGAGTTATCAAGGGACCGGGGAGCTGTTTTTT.